What follows are 2 T cell receptor beta chains derived from one specimen sequenced in a study of OX40 agonist ivuxolimab in advanced cancers. Measured with immunoSEQ multiplex PCR; TCRdb has only the in-frame clones, and not every one. The repertoire includes under 20,000 clones, around three quarters of them detected once, and roughly 14% sits in the top ten. This sample comprised CD4+ or CD8+ T cells sorted from blood, obtained in a trial of the OX40 agonist ivuxolimab. The receptors were gathered from an adult with an advanced solid tumor such as melanoma, head and neck, liver or kidney cancer.

This clone appeared a few times. The J gene is TRBJ2-1, the V gene TRBV5-1; D uncertain. The CDR3 loop spans 15 amino acids. Trimming pared 1 base from V and 9 bases from J, leaving 17 bases between. Germline V gene sequence: CDR1 SGHRS, CDR2 YFSETQ. The CDR3 DNA follows: TGCGCCAGCAGCTTGTCGGCCGATATACCGGGTGAGCAGTTCTTC. The encoded protein is CASSLSADIPGEQFF.

The V and J genes are TRBV5-8 and TRBJ2-3; D not certain. V lost 4 bases and J lost 5, with 20 bases in between. Per the germline V gene, CDR1 is SGHTS and CDR2 is YDEGEE. This CDR3 has 16 amino acids. The CDR3 reads CASSRVMGHIGDTQYF. Written as DNA, the CDR3 is TGTGCCAGCAGCCGCGTCATGGGCCACATAGGAGATACGCAGTATTTT. The complete variable domain, with remaining parts taken from reference TRBV5-8 and TRBJ2-3, reads EAGVTQSPTHLIKTRGQQATLRCSPISGHTSVYWYQQALGLGLQFLLWYDEGEERNRGNFPPRFSGRQFPNYSSELNVNALELEDSALYLCASSRVMGHIGDTQYFGPGTRLTVL.